These 29 T cell receptor beta chains were all obtained from the same sample, sequenced in a study of Ad26.COV2.S vaccination and SARS-CoV-2 variants. Treatment indicated: about 20 received Ad26.COV2.S at low or high dose, single or two shots; a few received placebo; per-sample allocation not given. Specimen acquisition occurred on day 63 following the initial vaccine or placebo injection. Libraries were prepared by immunoSEQ multiplex PCR; TCRdb keeps only in-frame clonotypes and omits some of them. The table shows some 520,000 clones, with 70% to 90% occurring only once. Material: peripheral blood, obtained in a trial of Ad26.COV2.S vaccine versus placebo. Receptors were obtained from a person between 18 and 59 years old who received the Ad26.COV2.S COVID-19 vaccine or a placebo.

The chain is built from TRBV4-1 and TRBJ2-7; D is unclear. This CDR3 has 14 residues. Trimming removed 4 bases at V and 3 bases at J, with 13 bases between. The V gene's germline CDR1 is MGHRA and CDR2 YSYEKL. The chain's CDR3 is CASSLQEGVYEQYF. DNA for the CDR3: TGCGCCAGCAGCCTCCAGGAAGGCGTCTACGAGCAGTACTTC.

The V call is TRBV28, the J call TRBJ2-7; D might be TRBD2 (5 bases). CDR1 is MDHEN and CDR2 is SYDVKM in the germline V gene. V was clipped by 4 bases and J by 6 bases, with 13 bases between them. There are 13 residues in the CDR3. CDR3 amino acids: CASSYSLASEQYF. CDR3 DNA: TGTGCCAGCAGTTACTCTCTAGCTTCCGAGCAGTACTTC.

V gene TRBV29-1 combines with J gene TRBJ1-1, with TRBD1 matching over 8 bases. The CDR3 is made up of 11 amino acids. Germline V gene data show CDR1 as SQVTM and CDR2 as ANQGSEA. V lost 7 bases to trimming and J lost 10 bases; unmatched junction nucleotides: 8. The CDR3 is CSGTGPFRAFF. CDR3 DNA: TGCAGCGGGACAGGGCCCTTTCGAGCTTTCTTT. Together with reference TRBV29-1 and TRBJ1-1, the CDR3 gives the full variable domain: SAVISQKPSRDICQRGTSLTIQCQVDSQVTMMFWYRQQPGQSLTLIATANQGSEATYESGFVIDKFPISRPNLTFSTLTVSNMSPEDSSIYLCSGTGPFRAFFGQGTRLTVV.

This sequence joins TRBV9 and TRBJ2-2, with 8 bases matching TRBD1. Trimming at V came to 7 bases and at J to 0 bases, leaving 2 bases not matched to a gene. Germline assignment: CDR1 SGDLS and CDR2 YYNGEE. This CDR3 is built from 14 residues. For the CDR3, the DNA is TGTGCCAGCTCGGGACAGGCGAACACCGGGGAGCTGTTTTTT. As protein: CASSGQANTGELFF. The variable domain in full, completed from reference TRBV9 and TRBJ2-2, reads DSGVTQTPKHLITATGQRVTLRCSPRSGDLSVYWYQQSLDQGLQFLIQYYNGEERAKGNILERFSAQQFPDLHSELNLSSLELGDSALYFCASSGQANTGELFFGEGSRLTVL.

The chain recombines TRBV11-3 with TRBJ2-5; TRBD2 might be the D (6 bases). Trimming left V 3 bases short and J 5 bases short, with 10 bases between. In germline, CDR1 is SGHNT, CDR2 YENEEA. The CDR3 totals 13 residues. Here the CDR3 DNA reads TGTGCCAGCAGCTTTTCAGGGAGGGAGACCCAGTACTTC. Its translation: CASSFSGRETQYF.

This chain uses TRBV10-3 with TRBJ1-1; D is undetermined. With 2 bases removed from V and 4 bases from J, the gap between germline ends came to 14 bases. This CDR3 contains 15 residues. Per germline, CDR1 ENHRY and CDR2 SYGVKD. The CDR3 here is CAISEDAVPGTEAFF. CDR3 DNA sequence: TGTGCCATCAGTGAGGACGCGGTTCCAGGCACTGAAGCTTTCTTT.

The V call is TRBV6-1, the J call TRBJ2-5; tentatively, D is TRBD2 (5 bases). Per germline, CDR1 MNHNS and CDR2 SASEGT. The CDR3 is 12 amino acids. With 7 bases removed from V and 5 bases from J, the gap between germline ends came to 11 bases. CDR3 DNA sequence: TGTGCCAGCAATCCGGGGTCGGAGACCCAGTACTTC. This encodes CASNPGSETQYF.

The V call is TRBV9, the J call TRBJ1-3; D is unresolved. The V end lost 0 bases, the J end lost 2 bases, and 3 bases lay between the germline ends. Per germline, CDR1 SGDLS and CDR2 YYNGEE. The CDR3 is 13 residues long. The DNA for the CDR3 is TGTGCCAGCAGCGTAGACGCTGGAAACACCATATATTTT. It encodes CASSVDAGNTIYF.

The chain couples TRBV6-2 or TRBV6-3 to TRBJ2-5; maybe TRBD2 (5 bases). Deletions cut 5 bases from V and 5 bases from J, with 18 bases between. Germline CDR1 and CDR2: MNHEY and SVGEGT. The CDR3 sequence is 15 residues long. Here the CDR3 DNA reads TGTGCCAGCAGTCCGGACTCCTCCTTGGGGGAGACCCAGTACTTC. The encoded protein is CASSPDSSLGETQYF.

The V call is TRBV6-2 or TRBV6-3, the J call TRBJ2-7; D perhaps matches TRBD1 (6 bases). The V and J ends lost 5 bases and 3 bases respectively, with 14 bases between them. The CDR3 runs 14 residues. Germline CDR1 is MNHEY and CDR2 is SVGEGT. CDR3 region: CASSNPGTNYEQYF. CDR3 nucleotide sequence: TGTGCCAGCAGTAACCCCGGGACAAACTACGAGCAGTACTTC.

With regard to this clone: Other DNA sequences of this sample code for an identical CDR3. V usage is TRBV24-1 and J usage is TRBJ1-5; tentative D call: TRBD1 (5 bases). Trimming shortened V by 2 bases and J by 4 bases, and 8 bases separated the two germline ends. The V gene's germline CDR1 is KGHDR and CDR2 SFDVKD. The CDR3 is made up of 14 amino acids. CDR3 sequence: CATSDSGGNQPQHF. The CDR3 DNA is TGTGCCACCAGTGATTCCGGGGGGAATCAGCCCCAGCATTTT.

The chain links TRBV19 to TRBJ2-3; 9 positions agree with TRBD1. After removal of 5 bases from V and 3 bases from J, the junction contained 15 bases not matched to a gene. This CDR3 spans 18 amino acids. Germline lookup yields CDR1 LNHDA and CDR2 SQIVND (reference sequence). The DNA for the CDR3 is TGTGCCAGTAGTCCTTTAACCTCCGGGACAGGGTGGACAGATACGCAGTATTTT. It specifies CASSPLTSGTGWTDTQYF. The whole variable domain, filled in from reference TRBV19 and TRBJ2-3, reads DGGITQSPKYLFRKEGQNVTLSCEQNLNHDAMYWYRQDPGQGLRLIYYSQIVNDFQKGDIAEGYSVSREKKESFPLTVTSAQKNPTAFYLCASSPLTSGTGWTDTQYFGPGTRLTVL.

CDR3 amino acids: CASSLGTGAGGYEQYF. CDR3 DNA: TGTGCCAGCAGTTTAGGGACGGGCGCAGGGGGCTACGAGCAGTACTTC. The gene calls are TRBV27 and TRBJ2-7, with 7 bases that match TRBD1. CDR3 length equals 16 residues. J was trimmed by 3 bases and V by 2 bases; bases with no gene match: 10. The germline gives CDR1 MNHEY, CDR2 SMNVEV (reference sequence).

This clone has more than one count but fewer than ten. This chain connects TRBV19 to TRBJ1-5; D gene uncertain. Germline values: CDR1 LNHDA, CDR2 SQIVND (reference sequence). The CDR3 runs to 13 residues. V lost 1 base, J lost 6 bases, and 7 bases lay in between. CDR3 in DNA: TGTGCCAGTAGTATAGGTTGGGGTCAGCCCCAGCATTTT. Encoded protein: CASSIGWGQPQHF.

The chain links TRBV9 to TRBJ1-1, with D maybe TRBD1 (6 bases). Per the germline V gene, CDR1 is SGDLS and CDR2 is YYNGEE. The CDR3 is 14 amino acids. Trimming cost V 0 bases and J 5 bases, with 11 bases left between them. CDR3 sequence: CASSVVERGTEAFF. The CDR3 nucleotides read TGTGCCAGCAGCGTAGTTGAAAGGGGGACTGAAGCTTTCTTT.

J is TRBJ1-6 and V is TRBV11-2, with 7 bases matching TRBD1. Germline V gene data show CDR1 as SGHAT and CDR2 as FQNNGV. The CDR3 loop spans 17 amino acids. V dropped 1 base and J dropped 9; count of bases not matched to a gene: 12. The DNA for the CDR3 is TGTGCCAGCAGCTTAGCGGGACAGCGAGCGGTCCGTTCACCCCTCCACTTT. It translates to CASSLAGQRAVRSPLHF.

This chain joins TRBV7-3 and TRBJ2-1, with D possibly TRBD1 on 5 matching bases. This CDR3 has 14 amino acids. Trimming removed 5 bases at V and 0 bases at J, with 8 bases between. CDR1 is SGHTA and CDR2 is FQGTGA in the germline V gene. DNA of the CDR3: TGTGCCAGCAGCCCAGACAGCTCCTACAATGAGCAGTTCTTC. This sequence encodes CASSPDSSYNEQFF.

V gene TRBV5-8 combines with J gene TRBJ2-3; 8 positions agree with TRBD2. Trimming cost V 2 bases and J 3 bases; bases outside gene matches: 2. The CDR3 has 14 residues. Germline V gene data show CDR1 as SGHTS and CDR2 as YDEGEE. The CDR3 loop is CASSFPSGTDTQYF. CDR3 DNA: TGTGCCAGCAGCTTTCCTAGCGGGACAGATACGCAGTATTTT.

This clone came up many times. The chain couples TRBV7-9 to TRBJ1-3, with 7 nucleotides matching TRBD1. V trimming: 5 bases; J trimming: 6 bases; junction bases outside the gene matches: 7. This CDR3 comprises 14 residues. Germline CDR1 is SEHNR and CDR2 is FQNEAQ (reference sequence). DNA of the CDR3: TGTGCCAGCAGCGTGGGGACAGACGAAAACACCATATATTTT. Protein: CASSVGTDENTIYF. The variable domain in full, with the rest retrieved from reference TRBV7-9 and TRBJ1-3, is DTGVSQNPRHKITKRGQNVTFRCDPISEHNRLYWYRQTLGQGPEFLTYFQNEAQLEKSRLLSDRFSAERPKGSFSTLEIQRTEQGDSAMYLCASSVGTDENTIYFGEGSWLTVV.

CDR3 loop: CATSSGNGYTF. The CDR3 DNA follows: TGTGCCACCAGCAGCGGGAATGGCTACACCTTC. The gene calls are TRBV15 and TRBJ1-2, with unresolved D. This CDR3 comprises 11 residues. Germline values: CDR1 LNHNV, CDR2 YYDKDF (reference sequence). The V end lost 3 bases, the J end lost 6 bases, and 5 bases lay between the germline ends.

The gene calls are TRBV11-3 and TRBJ2-1; 7 nucleotides align to TRBD1. The CDR3 is 15 residues long. The J segment lost 1 base and the V segment lost 5 bases, leaving 5 bases of the junction unmatched. CDR1 is SGHNT and CDR2 is YENEEA in the germline V gene. The CDR3: CASSPRQGSYNEQFF. The CDR3 bases are TGTGCCAGCAGCCCCCGACAGGGTTCCTACAATGAGCAGTTCTTC.

The rearrangement joins TRBV5-6 to TRBJ1-6, with a weak D call TRBD1 (6 bases). Germline assignment: CDR1 SGHDT and CDR2 YYEEEE. The ends were cut back, 4 bases at V and 0 bases at J, with 14 bases in the middle. The CDR3 loop spans 17 amino acids. The CDR3 DNA follows: TGTGCCAGCAGCCCCGGACAGATGAGCTCCTATAATTCACCCCTCCACTTT. Translated: CASSPGQMSSYNSPLHF.

The chain combines TRBV28 with TRBJ2-7; D is uncertain. Germline V gene sequence: CDR1 MDHEN, CDR2 SYDVKM. The V end lost 6 bases, the J end lost 0 bases, and 15 bases lay between the germline ends. This CDR3 region has 15 residues. The CDR3 sequence: CASRSPRGNSYEQYF. CDR3 sequence (DNA): TGTGCCAGCAGGTCCCCTAGAGGCAACTCCTACGAGCAGTACTTC.

This sequence joins TRBV12-3 or TRBV12-4 and TRBJ2-7; perhaps D is TRBD1 or TRBD2 (5 bases each). The V end lost 9 bases, the J end lost 3 bases, and 15 bases lay between the germline ends. This CDR3 has 13 amino acids. CDR3 DNA sequence: TGTGCCAGTTTAGGTTGGGGGAACTACGAGCAGTACTTC. This encodes CASLGWGNYEQYF.

The rearrangement joins TRBV28 to TRBJ2-2; D not certain. Deletions cut 5 bases from V and 4 bases from J, with 8 bases between. The CDR3 loop spans 13 amino acids. CDR1 and CDR2 from the germline V gene are MDHEN and SYDVKM. DNA for the CDR3: TGTGCCAGCAGTGGGTGGTCCACCGGGGAGCTGTTTTTT. Translated: CASSGWSTGELFF.

This clone was recorded a few times. The gene calls are TRBV19 and TRBJ2-1; 7 bases fit TRBD1. The germline V gene encodes CDR1 LNHDA and CDR2 SQIVND (reference sequence). This CDR3 region has 15 residues. Trimming at V came to 5 bases and at J to 4 bases, leaving 8 bases not matched to a gene. The CDR3 DNA reads TGTGCCAGTAGTCCAGGGGGTTCGACTTACAATGAGCAGTTCTTC. Its translation is CASSPGGSTYNEQFF.

In this sample, this clone turned up once. V gene TRBV27 combines with J gene TRBJ2-2; D uncertain. Trimming stripped 5 bases from V and 5 bases from J, with 6 bases between. Germline CDR1 is MNHEY and CDR2 is SMNVEV (reference sequence). CDR3 size: 12 residues. CDR3 protein: CASSTDTGELFF. The DNA of the CDR3 is TGTGCCAGCAGTACCGATACCGGGGAGCTGTTTTTT.

The chain combines TRBV6-6 with TRBJ1-5; no firm D call. In germline, CDR1 is MNHNY, CDR2 SVGAGI (reference sequence). Trimming stripped 6 bases from V and 2 bases from J, with 14 bases between. There are 15 residues in the CDR3. CDR3 nucleotide sequence: TGTGCCAGCAGAGCCCGGCAGTCGGGCAATCAGCCCCAGCATTTT. Amino acids: CASRARQSGNQPQHF.

In DNA, the CDR3 is TGTGCCAGCAGCCCGAGGGCCCTCGGTCCCCGGCGCGAGCAGTACTTC. It is translated as CASSPRALGPRREQYF. V gene TRBV7-3 combines with J gene TRBJ2-7; possible D gene TRBD2, 5 bases. Between the trimmed V and J ends, which lost 5 bases and 6 bases, there was a span of 23 bases. Germline values: CDR1 SGHTA, CDR2 FQGTGA. The CDR3 is made up of 16 amino acids.